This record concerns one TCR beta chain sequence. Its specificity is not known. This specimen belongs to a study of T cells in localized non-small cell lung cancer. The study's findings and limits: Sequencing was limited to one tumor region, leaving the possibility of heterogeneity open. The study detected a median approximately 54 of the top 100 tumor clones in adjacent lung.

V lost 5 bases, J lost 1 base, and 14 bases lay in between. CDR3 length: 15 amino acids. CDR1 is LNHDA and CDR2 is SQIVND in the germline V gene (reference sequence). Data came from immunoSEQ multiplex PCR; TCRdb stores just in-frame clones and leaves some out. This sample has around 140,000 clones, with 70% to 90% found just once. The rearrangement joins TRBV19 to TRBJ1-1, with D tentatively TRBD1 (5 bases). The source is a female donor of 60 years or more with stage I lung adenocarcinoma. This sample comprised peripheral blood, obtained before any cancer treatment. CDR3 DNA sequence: TGTGCCAGTAGTGACGCAGGGAGGGCGAACACTGAAGCTTTCTTT. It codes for CASSDAGRANTEAFF.